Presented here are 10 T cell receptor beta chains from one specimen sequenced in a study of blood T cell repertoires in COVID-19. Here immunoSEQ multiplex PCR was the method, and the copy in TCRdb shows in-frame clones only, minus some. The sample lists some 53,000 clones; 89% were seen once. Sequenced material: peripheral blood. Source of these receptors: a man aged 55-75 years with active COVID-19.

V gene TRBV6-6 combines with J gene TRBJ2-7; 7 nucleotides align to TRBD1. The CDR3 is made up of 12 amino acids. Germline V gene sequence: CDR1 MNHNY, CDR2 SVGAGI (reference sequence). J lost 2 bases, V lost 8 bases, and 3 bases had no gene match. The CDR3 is CASGDRTYEQYF. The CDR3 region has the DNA TGTGCCAGCGGGGACAGAACCTACGAGCAGTACTTC.

CDR3 region: CASSPQGNQPQHF. The CDR3 DNA is TGTGCCAGCAGCCCACAGGGTAATCAGCCCCAGCATTTT. The chain couples TRBV6-6 to TRBJ1-5; weak D call: TRBD1 (6 bases). Per the germline V gene, CDR1 is MNHNY and CDR2 is SVGAGI (reference sequence). The CDR3 loop spans 13 amino acids. The V end was cut by 6 bases, the J end by 4 bases, with 10 bases between.

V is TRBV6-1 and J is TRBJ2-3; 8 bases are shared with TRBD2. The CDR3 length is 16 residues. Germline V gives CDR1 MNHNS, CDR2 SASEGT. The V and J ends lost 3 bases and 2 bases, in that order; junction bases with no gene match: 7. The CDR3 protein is CASSDTGLALTDTQYF. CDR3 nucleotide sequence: TGTGCCAGCAGTGACACCGGACTAGCCCTCACAGATACGCAGTATTTT.

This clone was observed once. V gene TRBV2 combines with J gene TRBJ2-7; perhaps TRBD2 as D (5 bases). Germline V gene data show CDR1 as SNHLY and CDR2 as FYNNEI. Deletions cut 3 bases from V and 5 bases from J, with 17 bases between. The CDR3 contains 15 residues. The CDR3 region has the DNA TGTGCCAGCAGTGAGAGACTAAACTCGGTGGACGAGCAGTACTTC. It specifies CASSERLNSVDEQYF.

CDR3 DNA sequence: TGCAGTGCTAGTATCGGTCCGTGGTCCTATGAGCAGTTCTTC. Translating it yields CSASIGPWSYEQFF. The V call is TRBV20-1, the J call TRBJ2-1; unclear D gene. V dropped 3 bases and J dropped 8 bases, with 17 bases sitting between them. The CDR3 covers 14 residues. Germline CDR1 and CDR2: DFQATT and SNEGSKA (reference sequence).

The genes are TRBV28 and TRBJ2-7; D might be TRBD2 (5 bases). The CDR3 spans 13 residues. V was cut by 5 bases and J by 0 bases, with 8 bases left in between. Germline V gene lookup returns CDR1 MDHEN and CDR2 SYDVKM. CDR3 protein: CASSMTNSYEQYF. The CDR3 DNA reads TGTGCCAGCAGTATGACTAACTCCTACGAGCAGTACTTC.

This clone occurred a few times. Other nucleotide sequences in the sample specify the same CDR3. DNA for the CDR3: TGTGCCAGCAGCCAAGGCGGCGGCACCGGGGAGCTGTTTTTT. Translation: CASSQGGGTGELFF. This chain connects TRBV3-1 (or the pseudogene TRBV3-2) to TRBJ2-2; D is undetermined. V dropped 1 base and J dropped 4 bases, with 7 bases sitting between them. This CDR3 has 14 residues. From germline, CDR1 is LGHDT and CDR2 YNNKEL (reference sequence).

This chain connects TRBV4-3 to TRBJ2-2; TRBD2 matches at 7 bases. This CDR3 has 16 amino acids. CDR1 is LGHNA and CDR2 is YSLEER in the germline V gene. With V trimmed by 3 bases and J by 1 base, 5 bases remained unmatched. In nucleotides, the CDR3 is TGCGCCAGCAGCCAGCACAGCGGGAAGAACACCGGGGAGCTGTTTTTT. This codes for CASSQHSGKNTGELFF.

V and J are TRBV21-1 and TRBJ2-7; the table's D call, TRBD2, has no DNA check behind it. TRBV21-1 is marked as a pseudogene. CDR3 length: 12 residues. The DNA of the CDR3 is TGTGCCAGCAGTCGGGACTACTACGAGCAGTACTTC. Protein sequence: CASSRDYYEQYF.

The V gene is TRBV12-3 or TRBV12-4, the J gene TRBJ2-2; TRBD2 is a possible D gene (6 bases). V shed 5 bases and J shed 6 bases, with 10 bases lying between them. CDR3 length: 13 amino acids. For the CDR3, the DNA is TGTGCCAGCAGTGAGGGACTGGCCGGGGAGCTGTTTTTT. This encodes CASSEGLAGELFF.